Given below is one T cell receptor (beta chain) in context. There is no known antigen for this receptor. No base quality values were provided; no much bigger clone lies one nucleotide off. This record comes from a study of early T cells in non-severe SARS-CoV-2 infection (dated by TCRdb to about 2021). The study in broad terms: Because TCR sequencing relied on bulk RNA taken from unsorted whole blood, pairing of alpha and beta chains was not possible. On the study overall, not on this receptor specifically: VDJdb matching was skewed toward anti-spike CD8 responses, so virus-specific expansions were likely underestimated and private and CD4 specificities were missed.

Libraries came from 5' RACE. The sequencer was a NextSeq 500. In the TCR library protocol, unique molecular identifiers were attached to individual cDNA molecules to correct for PCR bias and sequencing error. Both TCR alpha and beta chains were sequenced, and tight co-correlation was observed between alpha and beta sequence abundances in each sample. The original pipeline was this. Decombinator V4 was used to annotate the V gene, J gene and CDR3 of the TCR sequences. Expanded TCRs were defined as changing significantly between any two time points under a Poisson model with p below 0.0001. TCR abundances were normalised to the total number of TCRs sequenced per sample and were expressed as counts per million. MAIT TCRs were defined by TRAV1-2 paired with TRAJ12, TRAJ20 or TRAJ33, and iNKT TCRs by TRAV10 paired with TRAJ18. VDJdb, accessed 1 November 2021, was searched for CMV, EBV and SARS-CoV-2 annotated TCRs, excluding TCRs annotated for multiple antigens. In TCRdb, the public reads were trimmed at Q25 with fastp and aligned with MiXCR, with productive beta chains retained. Every entry covers one CDR3 protein and lists the most common genes and DNA from its rows. Here the V and J calls rest on TCRdb's processing, not on the authors' analysis. In all, the sample holds some 66,000 distinct CDR3 sequences, and about an eighth of those were seen once. The top ten clones comprise roughly 4.6% of the sample.

Set within a cohort of healthcare workers in London, UK, this nested case-control study involved weekly PCR testing of nasopharyngeal swabs along with blood sampling. Between 23 and 31 March 2020, the week of the UK lockdown, healthcare workers were enrolled and then followed up weekly for as long as 16 weeks. V drops 2 bases and J drops 2 bases, leaving 1 base in between. Looking up the germline V gene yields CDR1 MDHEN and CDR2 SYDVKM. The CDR3 sequence holds 12 residues, the cysteine and phenylalanine included. The kept DNA is CDR3 alone, 36 bases in frame from the first base. The sample comprised whole blood. Rearrangement joined TRBV28 to TRBJ2-1, with the D gene not clear enough to name. This sequence originates from an adult who was a healthcare worker with PCR-confirmed SARS-CoV-2 infection or an uninfected control (not recorded which). The DNA is as follows: TGTGCCAGCAGTTTAACCTACAATGAGCAGTTCTTC. This encodes CASSLTYNEQFF.